The clone carrying this TCR beta chain was counted at least ten times. The data were taken from a study of HIV-infected patients and healthy controls. TCRdb re-analysed the 5' RACE reads in MiXCR, keeping a single row per CDR3 protein. The sample holds around 67,000 distinct CDR3 sequences; roughly 16% are singletons and the top ten take 5.5% to 6%. Sequencing was carried out using CD4+ T cells from blood. The sequence derives from a human donor in good health.

The CDR3 loop is CSASRDRNIQYF. The DNA for the CDR3 is TGCAGTGCTAGCCGGGACAGAAACATTCAGTACTTC. V and J are TRBV20-1 and TRBJ2-4; 7 nucleotides line up with TRBD1. Germline CDR1 DFQATT, CDR2 SNEGSKA (reference sequence). With V trimmed by 3 bases and J by 6 bases, 2 bases remained unmatched. The CDR3 runs 12 residues.